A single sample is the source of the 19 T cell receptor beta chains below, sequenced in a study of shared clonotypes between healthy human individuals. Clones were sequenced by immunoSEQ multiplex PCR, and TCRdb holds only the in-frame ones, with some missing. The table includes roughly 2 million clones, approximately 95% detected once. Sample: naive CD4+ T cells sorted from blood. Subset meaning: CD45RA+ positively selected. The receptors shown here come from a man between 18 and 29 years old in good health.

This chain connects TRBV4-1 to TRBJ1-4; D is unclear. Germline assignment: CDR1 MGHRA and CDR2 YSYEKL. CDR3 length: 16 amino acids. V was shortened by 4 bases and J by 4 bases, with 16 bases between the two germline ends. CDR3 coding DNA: TGCGCCAGCAGCCCCAGGTACCCTCTTGTTAATGAAAAACTGTTTTTT. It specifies CASSPRYPLVNEKLFF.

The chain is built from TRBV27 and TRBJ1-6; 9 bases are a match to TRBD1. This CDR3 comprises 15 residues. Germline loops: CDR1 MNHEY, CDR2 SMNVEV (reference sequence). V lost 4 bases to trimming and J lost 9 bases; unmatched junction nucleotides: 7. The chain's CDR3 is CASSSWTGDSSPLHF. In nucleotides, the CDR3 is TGTGCCAGCAGTTCCTGGACAGGGGACAGTTCACCCCTCCACTTT.

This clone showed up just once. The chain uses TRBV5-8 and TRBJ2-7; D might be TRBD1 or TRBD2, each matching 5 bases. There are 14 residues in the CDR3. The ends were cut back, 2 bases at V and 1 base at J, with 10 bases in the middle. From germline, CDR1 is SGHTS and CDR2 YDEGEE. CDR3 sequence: CASSLPGRSYEQYF. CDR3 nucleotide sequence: TGTGCCAGCAGCTTACCAGGGAGATCCTACGAGCAGTACTTC.

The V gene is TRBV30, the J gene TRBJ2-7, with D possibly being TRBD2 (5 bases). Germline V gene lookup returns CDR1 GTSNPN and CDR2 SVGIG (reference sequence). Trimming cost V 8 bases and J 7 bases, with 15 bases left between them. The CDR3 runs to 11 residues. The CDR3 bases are TGTGCCCTAGACCCGGGAAGGGAGCAGTACTTC. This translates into CALDPGREQYF.

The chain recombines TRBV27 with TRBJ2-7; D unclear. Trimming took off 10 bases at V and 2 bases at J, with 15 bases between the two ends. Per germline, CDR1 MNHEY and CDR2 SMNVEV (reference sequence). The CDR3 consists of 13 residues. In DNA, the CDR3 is TGTGCCACTCCCTCCCTTTGCCCCTACGAGCAGTACTTC. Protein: CATPSLCPYEQYF.

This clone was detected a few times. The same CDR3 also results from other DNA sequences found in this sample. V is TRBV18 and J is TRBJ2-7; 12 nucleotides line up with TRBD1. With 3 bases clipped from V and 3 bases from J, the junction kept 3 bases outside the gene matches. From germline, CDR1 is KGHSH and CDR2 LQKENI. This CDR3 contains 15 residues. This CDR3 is CASSPGQGALYEQYF. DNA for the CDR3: TGTGCCAGCTCACCGGGACAGGGGGCTCTCTACGAGCAGTACTTC.

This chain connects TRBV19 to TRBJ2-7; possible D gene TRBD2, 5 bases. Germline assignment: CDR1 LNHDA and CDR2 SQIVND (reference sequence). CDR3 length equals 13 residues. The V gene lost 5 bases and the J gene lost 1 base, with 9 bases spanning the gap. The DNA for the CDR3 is TGTGCCAGTAGTGGCGAGGGTTCCTACGAGCAGTACTTC. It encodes CASSGEGSYEQYF.

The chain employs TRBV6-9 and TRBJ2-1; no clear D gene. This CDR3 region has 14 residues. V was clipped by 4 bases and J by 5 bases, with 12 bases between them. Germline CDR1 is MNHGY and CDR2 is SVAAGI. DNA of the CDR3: TGTGCCAGCAGTTCCCGGGCGCCGAACAATGAGCAGTTCTTC. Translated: CASSSRAPNNEQFF.

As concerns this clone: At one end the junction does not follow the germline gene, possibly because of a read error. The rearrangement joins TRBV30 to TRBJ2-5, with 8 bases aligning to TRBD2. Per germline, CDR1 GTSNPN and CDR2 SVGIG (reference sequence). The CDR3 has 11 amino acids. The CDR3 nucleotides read TGTGCCTGGAGTGCGCGGGAGGCCCACTACTTC. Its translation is CAWSAREAHYF. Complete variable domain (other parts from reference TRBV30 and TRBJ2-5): SQTIHQWPATLVQPVGSPLSLECTVEGTSNPNLYWYRQAAGRGLQLLFYSVGIGQISSEVPQNLSASRPQDRQFILSSKKLLLSDSGFYLCAWSAREAHYFGPGTRLLVL.

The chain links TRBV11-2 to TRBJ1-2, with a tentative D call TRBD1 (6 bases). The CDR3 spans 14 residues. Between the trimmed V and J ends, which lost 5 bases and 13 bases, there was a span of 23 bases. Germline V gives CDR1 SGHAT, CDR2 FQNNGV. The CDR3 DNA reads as TGTGCCAGCAGCCCAGGGGCCGGGACGAGGGCCGGCACCTTC. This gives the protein CASSPGAGTRAGTF. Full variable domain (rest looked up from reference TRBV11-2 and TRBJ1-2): EAGVAQSPRYKIIEKRQSVAFWCNPISGHATLYWYQQILGQGPKLLIQFQNNGVVDDSQLPKDRFSAERLKGVDSTLKIQPAKLEDSAVYLCASSPGAGTRAGTFGSGTRLTVV.

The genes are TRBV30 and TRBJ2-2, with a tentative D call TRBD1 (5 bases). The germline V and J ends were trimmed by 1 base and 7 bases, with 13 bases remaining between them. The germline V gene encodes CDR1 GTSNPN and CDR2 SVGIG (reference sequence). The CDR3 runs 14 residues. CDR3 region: CAWSGGSGNGELFF. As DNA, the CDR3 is TGTGCCTGGAGTGGGGGATCAGGGAACGGGGAGCTGTTTTTT.

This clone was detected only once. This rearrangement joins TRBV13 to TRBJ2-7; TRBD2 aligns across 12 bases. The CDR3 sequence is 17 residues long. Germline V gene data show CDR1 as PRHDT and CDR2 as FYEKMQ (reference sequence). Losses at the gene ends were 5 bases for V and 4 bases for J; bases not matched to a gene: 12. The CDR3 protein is CASSPNGLAGSKYEQYF. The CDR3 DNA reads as TGTGCCAGCAGCCCCAACGGACTAGCGGGATCAAAGTACGAGCAGTACTTC.

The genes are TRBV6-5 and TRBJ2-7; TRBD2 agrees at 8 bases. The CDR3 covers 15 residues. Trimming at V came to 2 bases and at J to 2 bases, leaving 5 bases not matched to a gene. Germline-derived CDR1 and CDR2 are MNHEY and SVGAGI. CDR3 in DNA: TGTGCCAGCAGTTACACTAGCGGAGTACCCTACGAGCAGTACTTC. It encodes CASSYTSGVPYEQYF.

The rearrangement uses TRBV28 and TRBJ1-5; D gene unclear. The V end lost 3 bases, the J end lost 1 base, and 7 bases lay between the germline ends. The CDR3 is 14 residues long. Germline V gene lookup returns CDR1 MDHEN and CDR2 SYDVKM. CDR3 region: CASSFLKSNQPQHF. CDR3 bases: TGTGCCAGCAGTTTTCTTAAGAGCAATCAGCCCCAGCATTTT.

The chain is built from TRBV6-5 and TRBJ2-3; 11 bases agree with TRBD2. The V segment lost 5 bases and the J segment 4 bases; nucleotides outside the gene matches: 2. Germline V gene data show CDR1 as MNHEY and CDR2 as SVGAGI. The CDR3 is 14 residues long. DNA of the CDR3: TGTGCCAGCAGTCGTAGCGGGGGGGCAGATACGCAGTATTTT. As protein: CASSRSGGADTQYF.

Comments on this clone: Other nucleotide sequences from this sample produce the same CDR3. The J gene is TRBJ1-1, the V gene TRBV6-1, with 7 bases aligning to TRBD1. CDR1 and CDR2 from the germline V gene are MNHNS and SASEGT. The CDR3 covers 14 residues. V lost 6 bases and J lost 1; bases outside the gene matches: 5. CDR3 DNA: TGTGCCAGCAGATCCGGGACAGCGAACACTGAAGCTTTCTTT. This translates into CASRSGTANTEAFF.

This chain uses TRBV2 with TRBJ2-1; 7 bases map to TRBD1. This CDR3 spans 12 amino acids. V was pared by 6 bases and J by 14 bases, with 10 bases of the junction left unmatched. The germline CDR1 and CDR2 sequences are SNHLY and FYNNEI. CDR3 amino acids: CASSFTTGHEFF. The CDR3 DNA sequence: TGTGCCAGCAGCTTTACGACAGGGCACGAGTTCTTC.

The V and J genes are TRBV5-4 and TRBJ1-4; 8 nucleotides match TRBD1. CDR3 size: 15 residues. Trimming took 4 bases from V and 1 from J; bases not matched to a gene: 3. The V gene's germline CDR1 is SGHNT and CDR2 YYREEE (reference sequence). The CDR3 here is CASSRQGLTNEKLFF. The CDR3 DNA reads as TGTGCCAGCAGCAGACAGGGGTTAACTAATGAAAAACTGTTTTTT. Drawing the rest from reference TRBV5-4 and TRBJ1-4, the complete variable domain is ETGVTQSPTHLIKTRGQQVTLRCSSQSGHNTVSWYQQALGQGPQFIFQYYREEENGRGNFPPRFSGLQFPNYSSELNVNALELDDSALYLCASSRQGLTNEKLFFGSGTQLSVL.

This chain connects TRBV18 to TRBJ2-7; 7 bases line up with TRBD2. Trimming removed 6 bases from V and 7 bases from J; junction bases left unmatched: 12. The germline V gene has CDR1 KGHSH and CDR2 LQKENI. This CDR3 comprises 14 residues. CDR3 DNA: TGTGCCAGCTCCGACCGGGACTACCCTAGGGAGCAGTACTTC. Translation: CASSDRDYPREQYF.